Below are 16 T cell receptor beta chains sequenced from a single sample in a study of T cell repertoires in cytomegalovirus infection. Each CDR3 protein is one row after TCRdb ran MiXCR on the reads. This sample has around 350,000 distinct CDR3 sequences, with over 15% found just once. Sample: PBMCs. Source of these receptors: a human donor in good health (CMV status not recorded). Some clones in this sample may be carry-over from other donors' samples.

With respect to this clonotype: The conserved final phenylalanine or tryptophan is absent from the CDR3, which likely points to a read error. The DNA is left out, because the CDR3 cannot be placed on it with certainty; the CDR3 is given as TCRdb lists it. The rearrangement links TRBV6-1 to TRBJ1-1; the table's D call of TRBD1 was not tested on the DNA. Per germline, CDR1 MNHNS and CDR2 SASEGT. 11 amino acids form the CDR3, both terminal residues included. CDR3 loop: CASSAADTTFI.

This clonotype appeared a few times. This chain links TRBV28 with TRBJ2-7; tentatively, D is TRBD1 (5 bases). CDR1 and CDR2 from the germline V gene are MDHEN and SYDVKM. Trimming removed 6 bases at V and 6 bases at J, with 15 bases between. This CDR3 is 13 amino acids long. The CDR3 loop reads CASRDWQGLEQYF. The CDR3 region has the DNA TGTGCCAGCAGGGATTGGCAGGGCCTCGAGCAGTACTTC.

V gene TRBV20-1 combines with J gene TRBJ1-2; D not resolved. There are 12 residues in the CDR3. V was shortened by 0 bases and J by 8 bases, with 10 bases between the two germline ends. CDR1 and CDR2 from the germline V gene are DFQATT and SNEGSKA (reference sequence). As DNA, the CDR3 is TGCAGTGCTAGAGATCGTGGGAGGGGCTACACCTTC. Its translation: CSARDRGRGYTF.

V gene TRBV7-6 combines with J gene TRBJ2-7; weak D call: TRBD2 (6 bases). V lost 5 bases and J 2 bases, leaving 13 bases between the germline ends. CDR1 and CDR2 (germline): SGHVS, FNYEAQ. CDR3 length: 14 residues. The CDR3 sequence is CASSPAGGTYEQYF. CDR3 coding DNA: TGTGCCAGCAGCCCAGCCGGGGGAACCTACGAGCAGTACTTC.

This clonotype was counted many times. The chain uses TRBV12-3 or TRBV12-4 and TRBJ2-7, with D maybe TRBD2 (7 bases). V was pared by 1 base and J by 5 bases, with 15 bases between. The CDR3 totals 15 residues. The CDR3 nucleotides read TGTGCCAGCAGTTTAGGAGGGGGGGTTTTCGACGAGCAGTACTTC. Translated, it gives CASSLGGGVFDEQYF.

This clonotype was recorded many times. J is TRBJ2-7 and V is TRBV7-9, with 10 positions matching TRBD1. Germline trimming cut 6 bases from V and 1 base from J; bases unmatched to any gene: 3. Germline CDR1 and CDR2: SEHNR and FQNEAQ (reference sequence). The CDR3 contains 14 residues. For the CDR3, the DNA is TGTGCCAGCAGTCGGACAGGGGGTTCCTACGAGCAGTACTTC. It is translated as CASSRTGGSYEQYF.

CDR3 DNA sequence: TGTGCCAGCAGCTTAGCGGAACTAGCGGGTAGCACAGATACGCAGTATTTT. Protein: CASSLAELAGSTDTQYF. The J gene is TRBJ2-3, the V gene TRBV7-8; 9 bases match TRBD2. V was pared by 0 bases and J by 0 bases, with 4 bases of the junction left unmatched. In germline, CDR1 is SGHVS, CDR2 FQNEAQ. This CDR3 comprises 17 residues.

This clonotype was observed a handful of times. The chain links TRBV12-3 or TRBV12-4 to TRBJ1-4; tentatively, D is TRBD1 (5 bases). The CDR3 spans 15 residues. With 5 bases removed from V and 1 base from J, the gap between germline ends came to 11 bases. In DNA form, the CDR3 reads TGTGCCAGCAGTCCGAGGGGTGGAACTAATGAAAAACTGTTTTTT. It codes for CASSPRGGTNEKLFF.

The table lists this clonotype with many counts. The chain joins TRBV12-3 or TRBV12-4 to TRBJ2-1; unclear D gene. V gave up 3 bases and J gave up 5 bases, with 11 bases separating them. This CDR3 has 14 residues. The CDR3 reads CASSFSRHHNEQFF. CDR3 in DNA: TGTGCCAGCAGTTTTTCGAGGCACCACAATGAGCAGTTCTTC.

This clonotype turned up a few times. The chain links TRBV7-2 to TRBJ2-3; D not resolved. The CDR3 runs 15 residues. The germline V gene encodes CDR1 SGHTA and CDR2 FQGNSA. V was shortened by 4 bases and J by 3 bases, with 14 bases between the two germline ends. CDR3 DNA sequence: TGTGCCAGCAGCTCCCTTACTGAGAAAACAGATACGCAGTATTTT. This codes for CASSSLTEKTDTQYF.

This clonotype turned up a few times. CDR3 nucleotide sequence: TGTGCCAGCAGTGGGACTAGCGGGGGGACAGATACGCAGTATTTT. It yields the protein CASSGTSGGTDTQYF. The genes are TRBV12-3 or TRBV12-4 and TRBJ2-3; 15 nucleotides line up with TRBD2. The V gene end was trimmed by 5 bases and the J gene end by 3 bases; junction bases not matched to a gene: 0. The CDR3 totals 15 residues.

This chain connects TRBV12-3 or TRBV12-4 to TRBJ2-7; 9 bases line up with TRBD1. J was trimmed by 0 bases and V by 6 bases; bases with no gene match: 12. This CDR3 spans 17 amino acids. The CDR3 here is CASRDRGTPGSSYEQYF. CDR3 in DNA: TGTGCCAGCAGGGACAGGGGAACGCCCGGGAGCTCCTACGAGCAGTACTTC.

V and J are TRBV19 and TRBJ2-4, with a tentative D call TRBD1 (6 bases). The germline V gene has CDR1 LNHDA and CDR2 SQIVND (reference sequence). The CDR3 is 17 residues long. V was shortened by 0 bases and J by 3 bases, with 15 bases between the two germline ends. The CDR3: CASSIDGRLGGKNIQYF. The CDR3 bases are TGTGCCAGTAGTATAGATGGCCGTCTAGGGGGCAAAAACATTCAGTACTTC.

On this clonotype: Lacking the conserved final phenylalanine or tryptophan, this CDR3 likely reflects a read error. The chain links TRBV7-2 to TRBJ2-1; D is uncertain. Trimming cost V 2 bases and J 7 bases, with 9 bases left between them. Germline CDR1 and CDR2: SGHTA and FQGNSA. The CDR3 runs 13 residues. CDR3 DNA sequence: TGTGCCAGCAGCTTAACCGTCGAGAATGAGCAGTTCTTA. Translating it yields CASSLTVENEQFL.

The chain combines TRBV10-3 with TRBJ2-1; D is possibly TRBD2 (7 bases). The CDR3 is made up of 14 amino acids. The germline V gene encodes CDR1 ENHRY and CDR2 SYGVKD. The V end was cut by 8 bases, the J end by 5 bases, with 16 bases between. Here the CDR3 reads CAIRGGGADNEQFF. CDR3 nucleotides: TGTGCCATCCGAGGGGGGGGGGCTGACAATGAGCAGTTCTTC.

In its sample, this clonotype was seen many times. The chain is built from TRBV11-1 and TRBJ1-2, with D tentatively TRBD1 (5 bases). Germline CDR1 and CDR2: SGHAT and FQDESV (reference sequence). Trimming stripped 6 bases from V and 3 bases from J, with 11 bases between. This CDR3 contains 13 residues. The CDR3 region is CASSSRVDYGYTF. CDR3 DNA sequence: TGTGCCAGCAGTTCCAGGGTGGACTATGGCTACACCTTC.